This TCR beta chain emerged from a study of cytomegalovirus exposure and HLA in healthy donors. This CDR3 has 17 amino acids. The ends lost 1 base at V and 5 bases at J; junction bases unmatched: 12. Germline lookup yields CDR1 SGHTA and CDR2 FQGNSA. The primer mix had 60 Vbeta and 13 Jbeta primers. Repertoires were generated with immunoSEQ multiplex PCR, while TCRdb's copy carries only in-frame clones and drops some. The repertoire has 150,000 or so clones, around two thirds of them found once; the top ten carry roughly 4.5%. The specimen sequenced was PBMCs. V gene TRBV7-2 combines with J gene TRBJ2-5; 8 nucleotides agree with TRBD2. The receptor was isolated from a man in his late teens or twenties in good health and CMV-seropositive. The CDR3 sequence: CASSLDPAGAGAETQYF. CDR3 nucleotides: TGTGCCAGCAGCTTAGACCCAGCGGGGGCGGGGGCGGAGACCCAGTACTTC.